This TCR beta chain emerged from a study of blood T cell repertoires in COVID-19. Study-level background: Both acute and convalescent COVID-19 samples were obtained from the United States, Italy and Spain. Sample material is recorded as cDNA or gDNA derived from T cells, B-cell-depleted T cells, or PBMCs.

The germline CDR1 and CDR2 sequences are SGHRS and YFSETQ. Trimming at V came to 2 bases and at J to 8 bases, leaving 5 bases not matched to a gene. The CDR3 runs 15 residues. Authors' analysis steps: Reference gene primer amplification gave nucleated cell count estimates. Libraries were prepared by immunoSEQ multiplex PCR; TCRdb keeps only in-frame clonotypes and omits some of them. That table is the source of V, J and clone size, and D and trimming were worked out from the DNA. This table holds 250,000 to 350,000 clones, around 87% found once. The chain links TRBV5-1 to TRBJ2-1; 12 positions match TRBD1. Source material: peripheral blood. This receptor was taken from a man aged 18 to 30 with active or convalescent COVID-19. Written as DNA, the CDR3 is TGCGCCAGCAGCTTCCGGGACAGGGGGCCCGATGAGCAGTTCTTC. This encodes CASSFRDRGPDEQFF.